The entry below describes one TCR beta chain. This sample was taken from a study of blood T cell repertoires in COVID-19. The length of the CDR3 is 14 residues. Losses at the gene ends were 10 bases for V and 9 bases for J; bases not matched to a gene: 17. Germline CDR1 reads MNHEY; CDR2 reads SVGAGI. Libraries were prepared by immunoSEQ multiplex PCR; TCRdb keeps only in-frame clonotypes and omits some of them. The sample shows roughly 250,000 clones, 86% of them seen only once. This TCR came from a woman in her 30s with COVID-19, enrolled during active disease. The sample taken for sequencing was peripheral blood. The chain has TRBV6-5 and TRBJ1-2, with 7 bases aligning to TRBD1. Here the CDR3 DNA reads TGTGCCATTAGTTATGAACAGGGGACGTATAGCTACACCTTC. It encodes CAISYEQGTYSYTF.